The 21 T cell receptor beta chains reported below all come from one sample, sequenced in a study of Tregs in tolerant kidney transplant recipients. Repertoires were generated with immunoSEQ multiplex PCR, while TCRdb's copy carries only in-frame clones and drops some. The ten top clones account for approximately 15%, within a sample of 30,000 or so clones. The specimen was CD8+ T cells from blood, collected before the transplant. The receptors shown here come from a human donor who received a combined kidney and bone marrow transplant.

As to this clone: The read halts 3 residues ahead of the CDR3 end, with the missing end drawn from the germline J gene. This rearrangement joins TRBV19 to TRBJ2-5; 7 bases line up with TRBD2. Germline V CDR1 and CDR2: LNHDA, SQIVND (reference sequence). The CDR3 contains 13 residues. With V trimmed by 8 bases and J by 4 bases, 7 bases remained unmatched. The part of the CDR3 DNA that was read is TGTGCCAGTGCTGACTGGGGGGGAGAGACC. Residues: CASADWGGET. In full, the CDR3 reads CASADWGGETQYF.

For this clone: The CDR3 end lies 3 residues beyond the end of the read and is filled in from the germline J gene. V gene TRBV7-7 combines with J gene TRBJ2-1; 13 bases are a match to TRBD2. The J segment lost 8 bases and the V segment lost 1 base, leaving 5 bases of the junction unmatched. Germline-derived CDR1 and CDR2 are SSHAT and FNYEAQ (reference sequence). The CDR3 consists of 16 residues. The CDR3 reads CASSLGLAGGGDEQFF. The part of the CDR3 DNA that was read is TGTGCCAGCAGCTTAGGACTAGCGGGAGGAGGGGATGAG.

Concerning this clone: The CDR3 end is not reached by the read, which stops 3 residues before it; the germline J gene fills it in. J is TRBJ2-7 and V is TRBV7-2, with TRBD1 matching over 9 bases. The CDR3 loop spans 14 amino acids. In germline, CDR1 is SGHTA, CDR2 FQGNSA. The junction had 1 base not matched to a gene; V was cut back by 3 bases and J by 1 base. The DNA read from the CDR3 is TGTGCCAGCAGCTTCGGGACAGGGTCCTACGAG. This sequence encodes CASSFGTGSYE. The whole CDR3 protein is CASSFGTGSYEQYF.

Remarks on this clone: Read data end 3 residues before the CDR3 end; the end is taken from the germline J gene. The V call is TRBV25-1, the J call TRBJ2-5, with D unclear. The V end lost 6 bases, the J end lost 5 bases, and 13 bases lay between the germline ends. The CDR3 sequence is 13 residues long. CDR1 MGHDK and CDR2 SYGVNS come from the germline V gene. CDR3 DNA (partial): TGTGCCAGCAGGAGTAAAGGCCAGGAGACC. It translates to CASRSKGQET. The entire CDR3 reads CASRSKGQETQYF.

With regard to this clone: The CDR3 extends 3 residues past the end of the read, so its final part is completed from the germline J gene. This chain joins TRBV7-8 and TRBJ1-5, with D possibly TRBD1 on 6 matching bases. CDR3 size: 16 residues. Germline V gene sequence: CDR1 SGHVS, CDR2 FQNEAQ. V shed 0 bases and J shed 5 bases, with 14 bases lying between them. CDR3 protein: CASSLAGTLDDQPQHF. The CDR3 bases that were read are TGTGCCAGCAGCTTAGCGGGGACACTCGACGATCAGCCC.

About this clone: Coverage ceases 3 residues before the CDR3 finishes, and the germline J gene fills in the end. The rearrangement links TRBV20-1 to TRBJ2-7; 11 positions match TRBD2. This CDR3 contains 17 residues. The ends lost 6 bases at V and 1 base at J; junction bases unmatched: 14. Germline V gene sequence: CDR1 DFQATT, CDR2 SNEGSKA (reference sequence). The CDR3: CSATGTSGGGVSYEQYF. The part of the CDR3 DNA that was read is TGCAGTGCCACAGGGACTAGCGGCGGCGGTGTGTCCTACGAG.

Comment on this clone: The read falls 3 residues short of the CDR3 end, and the missing part is taken from the germline J gene. The V gene is TRBV13, the J gene TRBJ2-5; 12 positions agree with TRBD2. V shed 1 base and J 2 bases; nucleotides not matched to a gene: 8. Looked up from germline, CDR1 is PRHDT and CDR2 is FYEKMQ (reference sequence). CDR3 length: 18 amino acids. The CDR3 loop reads CASSLEPGLAGRQETQYF. The covered CDR3 bases are TGTGCCAGCAGCTTAGAGCCCGGACTAGCGGGACGGCAAGAGACC.

Of note for this clone: The missing CDR3 end, 3 residues past where the read stops, is filled in from the germline J gene. The rearrangement uses TRBV29-1 and TRBJ2-7; maybe TRBD1 (5 bases). Trimming took off 6 bases at V and 4 bases at J, with 7 bases between the two ends. The germline V gene encodes CDR1 SQVTM and CDR2 ANQGSEA. The CDR3 has 10 residues. CDR3 bases read: TGCAGCGTACAGGAGTACGAG. Protein product: CSVQEYE. In full, the CDR3 is CSVQEYEQYF.

As for this clone: The read ends 3 residues before the CDR3 terminus; that terminus is restored from the germline J gene. The chain carries TRBV6-4 and TRBJ2-3; unclear D gene. Germline-derived CDR1 and CDR2 are MRHNA and SNTAGT. With 4 bases removed from V and 0 bases from J, the gap between germline ends came to 11 bases. CDR3 length: 15 residues. The DNA read from the CDR3 is TGTGCCAGCAGTGCCCTCTCCGGTAGCACAGATACG. Translation: CASSALSGSTDT. The whole CDR3 protein reads CASSALSGSTDTQYF.

Comment on this clone: The CDR3 goes on 3 residues after the read ends, and that part is filled in from the germline J gene. The J gene is TRBJ1-1, the V gene TRBV20-1, with 9 nucleotides matching TRBD1. The CDR3 runs to 13 residues. Germline CDR1 reads DFQATT; CDR2 reads SNEGSKA (reference sequence). V was clipped by 5 bases and J by 3 bases; unmatched bases: 4. CDR3 in amino acids: CSAWTGDYTEAFF. The part of the CDR3 DNA that was read is TGCAGTGCTTGGACAGGGGATTACACTGAA.

Concerning this clone: The read halts 3 residues ahead of the CDR3 end, with the missing end drawn from the germline J gene. The J gene is TRBJ1-6, the V gene TRBV6-2 or TRBV6-3; D gene unclear. Germline CDR1 is MNHEY and CDR2 is SVGEGT. This CDR3 is 13 amino acids long. Trimming stripped 8 bases from V and 4 bases from J, with 9 bases between. Partial CDR3 DNA: TGTGCCAGCGTGATCGGGTATAATTCACCC. Its protein is CASVIGYNSP. The CDR3 in full is CASVIGYNSPLHF.

About this clone: The read ends 3 residues early relative to the CDR3; the germline J gene fills the gap. This rearrangement joins TRBV20-1 to TRBJ2-7; no clear D gene. This CDR3 contains 12 residues. CDR1 and CDR2 (germline): DFQATT, SNEGSKA (reference sequence). With 5 bases removed from V and 0 bases from J, the gap between germline ends came to 8 bases. CDR3 sequence reads: CSADTLSYEQYF. The CDR3 DNA, read in part, is TGCAGTGCTGACACCCTCTCCTACGAG.

Turning to this clone: Sequencing ends 3 residues short of the CDR3 end; the germline J gene provides the rest. V gene TRBV4-1 combines with J gene TRBJ2-5, with D perhaps given as TRBD1 or TRBD2 (6 bases each). Germline CDR1 is MGHRA and CDR2 is YSYEKL. This CDR3 has 14 residues. V was trimmed by 5 bases and J by 5 bases, leaving 15 bases between them. This CDR3 reads CASSVRGRSETQYF. The CDR3 DNA, read in part, is TGCGCCAGCAGCGTTAGGGGGAGGAGTGAGACC.

Points on this clone: Coverage ceases 3 residues before the CDR3 finishes, and the germline J gene fills in the end. The V and J genes are TRBV29-1 and TRBJ2-7, with 7 bases fitting TRBD2. CDR1 and CDR2 from the germline V gene are SQVTM and ANQGSEA. The CDR3 totals 15 residues. V gave up 2 bases and J gave up 0 bases; unmatched junction bases: 7. The CDR3 spells CSVERASGSSYEQYF. The part of the CDR3 DNA that was read is TGCAGCGTTGAAAGAGCTAGCGGAAGCTCCTACGAG.

As regards this clone: The CDR3 is cut off 3 residues early in the read; its end comes from the germline J gene. The chain uses TRBV19 and TRBJ1-1; 9 bases agree with TRBD1. Germline CDR1 LNHDA, CDR2 SQIVND (reference sequence). V shed 7 bases, J shed 3 bases, and the junction held 6 bases outside the gene matches. The CDR3 is made up of 14 amino acids. The CDR3 loop reads CASTLTGGYTEAFF. The sequenced CDR3 bases are TGTGCCAGTACTTTGACAGGGGGTTACACTGAA.

In the case of this clone: The read terminates 3 residues before the CDR3 end, so the remaining end is supplied by the germline J gene. The gene calls are TRBV29-1 and TRBJ2-3, with 10 bases aligning to TRBD2. Germline V gives CDR1 SQVTM, CDR2 ANQGSEA. The CDR3 totals 18 residues. Trimming removed 0 bases from V and 4 bases from J; junction bases left unmatched: 13. Incomplete CDR3 DNA: TGCAGCGTTGAAGATGAGTCTAGCGGGAGACTTCGCTCAGATACG. Its protein product is CSVEDESSGRLRSDT. The entire CDR3 sequence reads CSVEDESSGRLRSDTQYF.

Concerning this clone itself: From the germline J gene comes the end of the CDR3, since the read stops 3 residues before it. The chain recombines TRBV7-9 with TRBJ2-7, with 13 nucleotides matching TRBD2. The CDR3 runs 15 residues. Germline V gene sequence: CDR1 SEHNR, CDR2 FQNEAQ (reference sequence). With V trimmed by 5 bases and J by 6 bases, 7 bases remained unmatched. The CDR3 is CASSRETSGRFEQYF. Incomplete CDR3 DNA: TGTGCCAGCAGCCGAGAGACTAGCGGGAGGTTCGAG.

Regarding this clone: The CDR3 end is not reached by the read, which stops 3 residues before it; the germline J gene fills it in. The chain has TRBV20-1 and TRBJ2-2; D is perhaps TRBD2 (6 bases). Germline CDR1 and CDR2: DFQATT and SNEGSKA (reference sequence). The CDR3 has 13 amino acids. V was trimmed by 6 bases and J by 6 bases, leaving 14 bases between them. The CDR3 here is CSAGSAGSGELFF. CDR3 DNA (partial): TGCAGTGCCGGGTCGGCGGGATCCGGGGAG.

Concerning this clone: Coverage ceases 3 residues before the CDR3 finishes, and the germline J gene fills in the end. The V and J genes are TRBV7-8 and TRBJ2-1; a possible D gene is TRBD2 (6 bases). The CDR3 runs 16 residues. Germline V gene data show CDR1 as SGHVS and CDR2 as FQNEAQ. The V gene lost 2 bases and the J gene lost 4 bases, with 15 bases spanning the gap. The chain's CDR3 is CASSLSEGLPYNEQFF. Partial CDR3 DNA: TGTGCCAGCAGCTTAAGCGAGGGACTCCCGTACAATGAG.

About this clone: Coverage ceases 3 residues before the CDR3 finishes, and the germline J gene fills in the end. This chain joins TRBV13 and TRBJ1-4; TRBD1 agrees at 8 bases. V lost 5 bases and J lost 8; bases outside the gene matches: 7. Germline assignment: CDR1 PRHDT and CDR2 FYEKMQ (reference sequence). This CDR3 is 14 amino acids long. CDR3 DNA, as far as it was read: TGTGCCAGCAGCCCGGGACAGGCTTTCGAAAAA. Residues: CASSPGQAFEK. In full, the CDR3 reads CASSPGQAFEKLFF.

As to this clone: The read comes to an end 3 residues before the CDR3 does, leaving the germline J gene to fill in the end. The V gene is TRBV7-8, the J gene TRBJ1-6; TRBD1 is a possible D gene (6 bases). With 0 bases removed from V and 5 bases from J, the gap between germline ends came to 11 bases. The CDR3 length is 16 residues. CDR1 and CDR2 (germline): SGHVS, FQNEAQ. CDR3 sequence: CASSLAWTVNNSPLHF. CDR3 DNA, as far as it was read: TGTGCCAGCAGCTTAGCTTGGACAGTTAATAATTCACCC.